This T cell receptor beta chain came from a study of Ad26.COV2.S vaccination and SARS-CoV-2 variants. Study background: The authors gave Ad26.COV2.S intramuscularly, either once or twice 56 days apart. Findings and limits, study-wide: Relative to placebo recipients, vaccine recipients exhibited elevated spike-specific TCR breadth.

Turning to this clone: Its target is unknown.

Data came from immunoSEQ multiplex PCR; TCRdb stores just in-frame clones and leaves some out. The repertoire holds roughly 380,000 clones, with more than 75% as singletons. Treatment noted: about 20 received Ad26.COV2.S at low or high dose, single or two shots; roughly five received placebo; per-sample allocation not given. Day 63 after the first vaccine or placebo injection was the time point for sampling. It was an adult aged 18-55 years in Boston who was the donor. With V trimmed by 1 base and J by 7 bases, 7 bases remained unmatched. There are 15 residues in the CDR3. Germline-derived CDR1 and CDR2 are SGHTA and FQGNSA.

The V and J genes are TRBV7-2 and TRBJ2-1; TRBD1 matches at 7 bases. The sequenced sample was peripheral blood, obtained in a trial of Ad26.COV2.S vaccine versus placebo. The sequence was obtained from a person between 18 and 65 years old who received the Ad26.COV2.S COVID-19 vaccine or a placebo. CDR3 coding DNA: TGTGCCAGCAGCTTAGTAGGGCAGGGGGAAAATGAGCAGTTCTTC. Its translation: CASSLVGQGENEQFF. Complete variable domain (other parts from reference TRBV7-2 and TRBJ2-1): GAGVSQSPSNKVTEKGKDVELRCDPISGHTALYWYRQSLGQGLEFLIYFQGNSAPDKSGLPSDRFSAERTGGSVSTLTIQRTQQEDSAVYLCASSLVGQGENEQFFGPGTRLTVL.